This TCR beta chain emerged from a study of T cell changes during pregnancy in multiple sclerosis. Germline trimming cut 3 bases from V and 2 bases from J; bases unmatched to any gene: 1. The CDR3 has 13 residues. The germline V gene encodes CDR1 GTSNPN and CDR2 SVGIG (reference sequence). Measured with immunoSEQ multiplex PCR; TCRdb has only the in-frame clones, and not every one. The table lists 70,000 to 75,000 clones, about 88% of them singletons. This TCR came from a female donor with multiple sclerosis, enrolled in a pregnancy study. The source material was peripheral blood, sampled before pregnancy. The V and J genes are TRBV30 and TRBJ2-1; TRBD1 matches at 7 bases. Here the CDR3 DNA reads TGTGCCTGGAGCCAGGGGGCCTACAATGAGCAGTTCTTC. It codes for CAWSQGAYNEQFF. Variable domain in full (rest from reference TRBV30 and TRBJ2-1): SQTIHQWPATLVQPVGSPLSLECTVEGTSNPNLYWYRQAAGRGLQLLFYSVGIGQISSEVPQNLSASRPQDRQFILSSKKLLLSDSGFYLCAWSQGAYNEQFFGPGTRLTVL.